This T cell receptor (beta chain) was identified during a study of lymphopenia after photon versus proton radiotherapy. Regarding the study as a whole: Survival link was tested only in deceased patients; proton benefit remains a possibility. In patients who died, overall survival fell as post-nadir TCR diversity dropped more. Proton therapy kept repertoires fairly stable, unlike photons, which gained effector/memory cells. After lymphocyte nadir, photon-treated repertoires showed oligoclonal expansion, especially CD8+ Temra.

In regard to this clone: Its specificity is not known.

Profiling relied on immunoSEQ multiplex PCR, and the TCRdb table lists in-frame clones only, not all of them. The table lists over 55,000 clones, 80% to 90% of them singletons. The germline CDR1 and CDR2 sequences are LNHDA and SQIVND (reference sequence). The CDR3 is made up of 14 amino acids. The J segment lost 3 bases and the V segment lost 5 bases, leaving 6 bases of the junction unmatched. This material consisted of peripheral blood, taken from a patient treated with proton-based radiotherapy. The chain uses TRBV19 and TRBJ2-7; 8 bases are shared with TRBD1. The receptor was isolated from a man older than 75 with esophageal cancer. This CDR3 is CASSAATGDYEQYF. CDR3 DNA sequence: TGTGCCAGTAGTGCCGCGACAGGGGACTACGAGCAGTACTTC.